These 20 T cell receptor beta chains came from one sample sequenced in a study of blood T cell repertoires in COVID-19. Profiling relied on immunoSEQ multiplex PCR, and the TCRdb table lists in-frame clones only, not all of them. The sample includes a few hundred thousand clones, roughly 84% of them seen just once. The sequenced sample was peripheral blood. These receptors were collected from a woman between 40 and 55 years old who had recovered from COVID-19.

The rearrangement uses TRBV24-1 and TRBJ1-5; the D is unclear. The CDR3 totals 13 residues. V lost 2 bases to trimming and J lost 4 bases, with 5 bases between them. Germline CDR1 reads KGHDR; CDR2 reads SFDVKD. Written as DNA, the CDR3 is TGTGCCACCAGTGATTATCAGAATCAGCCCCAGCATTTT. This gives the protein CATSDYQNQPQHF.

This chain joins TRBV5-1 and TRBJ1-3, with 11 bases identical to TRBD1. V shed 4 bases, J shed 0 bases, and the junction held 6 bases outside the gene matches. This CDR3 contains 17 residues. Germline CDR1 reads SGHRS; CDR2 reads YFSETQ. The chain's CDR3 is CASSRTGGSNSGNTIYF. The CDR3 nucleotides are TGCGCCAGCAGCCGGACAGGGGGCTCTAACTCTGGAAACACCATATATTTT.

Here the CDR3 reads CASSLERGGPDTQYF. The CDR3 nucleotides are TGTGCCAGCAGCTTAGAGCGGGGGGGCCCAGATACGCAGTATTTT. The rearrangement uses TRBV5-6 and TRBJ2-3; 10 bases map to TRBD2. Germline CDR1 and CDR2: SGHDT and YYEEEE. V was pared by 2 bases and J by 4 bases, with 4 bases of the junction left unmatched. CDR3 length: 15 residues.

The chain couples TRBV28 to TRBJ1-1, with 8 bases fitting TRBD1. V lost 10 bases and J lost 5; bases outside the gene matches: 9. The CDR3 is made up of 13 amino acids. The germline V gene has CDR1 MDHEN and CDR2 SYDVKM. The CDR3 DNA reads TGTGCCACAGAACAGGGGGGTGGGACTGAAGCTTTCTTT. Amino acids: CATEQGGGTEAFF.

V usage is TRBV12-3 or TRBV12-4 and J usage is TRBJ1-1, with a weak D call TRBD1 (5 bases). Deletions cut 5 bases from V and 6 bases from J, with 10 bases between. The CDR3 is 12 amino acids. As DNA, the CDR3 is TGTGCCAGCAGTCCCAAGGGGTCTGAAGCTTTCTTT. Translated: CASSPKGSEAFF.

The gene calls are TRBV6-6 and TRBJ1-2; 7 bases are a match to TRBD1. Germline-derived CDR1 and CDR2 are MNHNY and SVGAGI (reference sequence). V gave up 4 bases and J gave up 7 bases; unmatched junction bases: 9. This CDR3 region has 14 residues. The CDR3 spells CASSSDRDVGGYTF. For the CDR3, the DNA is TGTGCCAGCAGTTCCGACAGGGATGTGGGTGGCTACACCTTC.

The genes are TRBV27 and TRBJ2-1; the D gene is possibly TRBD2 (5 bases). The V end lost 1 base, the J end lost 5 bases, and 9 bases lay between the germline ends. CDR3 size: 14 residues. The germline gives CDR1 MNHEY, CDR2 SMNVEV (reference sequence). The CDR3 sequence: CASSLLEGHNEQFF. CDR3 nucleotide sequence: TGTGCCAGCAGTTTATTAGAGGGTCACAATGAGCAGTTCTTC.

Only one count was recorded for this clone. This chain uses TRBV19 with TRBJ1-2; 7 bases agree with TRBD1. After removal of 6 bases from V and 0 bases from J, the junction contained 4 bases not matched to a gene. Germline lookup yields CDR1 LNHDA and CDR2 SQIVND (reference sequence). The CDR3 is made up of 14 amino acids. DNA of the CDR3: TGTGCCAGTAGGTCGGACAGGACTAACTATGGCTACACCTTC. Its translation: CASRSDRTNYGYTF.

The chain joins TRBV12-3 or TRBV12-4 to TRBJ2-7; D not resolved. The CDR3 totals 13 residues. V lost 6 bases and J lost 3, with 12 bases in between. The CDR3 nucleotides are TGTGCCAGCAGCCCCGGGTCCTACTACGAGCAGTACTTC. Its protein is CASSPGSYYEQYF.

Remarks on this clone: Distinct nucleotide sequences in the sample also encode this CDR3. The chain links TRBV13 to TRBJ2-7; TRBD2 agrees at 12 bases. The CDR3 sequence is 18 residues long. In germline, CDR1 is PRHDT, CDR2 FYEKMQ (reference sequence). V lost 5 bases, J lost 2 bases, and 13 bases stayed unmatched. The DNA of the CDR3 is TGTGCCAGCAGCCCTCAGCTTTCGACTAGCGGGGGTCCCTACGAGCAGTACTTC. Encoded protein: CASSPQLSTSGGPYEQYF.

The genes are TRBV6-2 or TRBV6-3 and TRBJ2-5; 9 bases match TRBD2. This CDR3 spans 16 amino acids. Germline V CDR1 and CDR2: MNHEY, SVGEGT. With V trimmed by 3 bases and J by 6 bases, 11 bases remained unmatched. CDR3 region: CASSYTSGTSSKTQYF. The CDR3 DNA is TGTGCCAGCAGTTATACCTCCGGGACTAGCTCAAAGACCCAGTACTTC.

The J gene is TRBJ1-6, the V gene TRBV6-6; the match to TRBD1 covers 10 bases. The CDR3 has 20 residues. V gave up 6 bases and J gave up 7 bases; unmatched junction bases: 21. Germline assignment: CDR1 MNHNY and CDR2 SVGAGI (reference sequence). The CDR3 nucleotides are TGTGCCAGCAGCCTAACCGGGACAGGGGAAGGATGGGAATTAAATTCACCCCTCCACTTT. Translated: CASSLTGTGEGWELNSPLHF.

This clone was seen only once. The rearrangement joins TRBV4-3 to TRBJ2-7; 11 nucleotides align to TRBD1. The ends lost 4 bases at V and 0 bases at J; junction bases unmatched: 8. Germline CDR1 is LGHNA and CDR2 is YSLEER. The CDR3 is 17 amino acids. CDR3 DNA: TGCGCCAGCAGCCCAGAGGGACAGGGGGGAAGCTCCTACGAGCAGTACTTC. Protein sequence: CASSPEGQGGSSYEQYF.

This clone was seen only once. The rearrangement links TRBV19 to TRBJ2-5; TRBD1 might be the D (6 bases). The CDR3 totals 14 residues. Germline V gene lookup returns CDR1 LNHDA and CDR2 SQIVND (reference sequence). V was cut by 4 bases and J by 5 bases, with 14 bases left in between. CDR3 in DNA: TGTGCCAGTAGTACTCAGTCAGGGGTGGAGACCCAGTACTTC. As protein: CASSTQSGVETQYF.

The gene calls are TRBV7-2 and TRBJ2-7, with D possibly matching TRBD2 (5 bases). V was shortened by 5 bases and J by 7 bases, with 24 bases between the two germline ends. The germline V gene encodes CDR1 SGHTA and CDR2 FQGNSA. The CDR3 spans 16 residues. The DNA of the CDR3 is TGTGCCAGCAGCCCTCAAAGGGAGACTTCCCTGGGGGAGCAGTACTTC. It specifies CASSPQRETSLGEQYF.

This sequence joins TRBV5-1 and TRBJ2-7; 9 nucleotides align to TRBD1. The length of the CDR3 is 14 residues. Germline CDR1 is SGHRS and CDR2 is YFSETQ. Losses at the gene ends were 4 bases for V and 3 bases for J; bases not matched to a gene: 5. The CDR3 DNA reads TGCGCCAGCAGCAACCCGGGACAGGGCTACGAGCAGTACTTC. The encoded protein is CASSNPGQGYEQYF.

The V gene is TRBV14, the J gene TRBJ1-2, with D unresolved. The CDR3 is made up of 12 amino acids. The germline V gene has CDR1 SGHDN and CDR2 FVKESK. V was pared by 1 base and J by 7 bases, with 7 bases between. CDR3: CASSQVEGGYTF. The CDR3 nucleotides are TGTGCCAGCAGCCAAGTGGAGGGTGGCTACACCTTC.

This rearrangement joins TRBV19 to TRBJ1-5; 11 bases line up with TRBD1. V trimming: 1 base; J trimming: 2 bases; junction bases outside the gene matches: 4. The CDR3 covers 17 residues. CDR1 LNHDA and CDR2 SQIVND come from the germline V gene (reference sequence). The CDR3 reads CASSIGTGGAGNQPQHF. The CDR3 DNA sequence: TGTGCCAGTAGTATAGGGACAGGGGGCGCGGGCAATCAGCCCCAGCATTTT.

The chain joins TRBV7-2 to TRBJ2-3, with TRBD2 identical over 8 bases. The V and J ends lost 4 bases and 4 bases, in that order; junction bases with no gene match: 7. Germline CDR1 SGHTA, CDR2 FQGNSA. CDR3 length: 15 amino acids. CDR3: CASSSRGAGPDTQYF. Written as DNA, the CDR3 is TGTGCCAGCAGCTCGCGGGGGGCCGGCCCAGATACGCAGTATTTT.

The J gene is TRBJ2-5, the V gene TRBV7-2; D call uncertain. There are 11 residues in the CDR3. Germline V gene sequence: CDR1 SGHTA, CDR2 FQGNSA. Trimming removed 4 bases at V and 5 bases at J, with 5 bases between. The DNA of the CDR3 is TGTGCCAGCAGCTCCCCGGAGACCCAGTACTTC. This translates into CASSSPETQYF.